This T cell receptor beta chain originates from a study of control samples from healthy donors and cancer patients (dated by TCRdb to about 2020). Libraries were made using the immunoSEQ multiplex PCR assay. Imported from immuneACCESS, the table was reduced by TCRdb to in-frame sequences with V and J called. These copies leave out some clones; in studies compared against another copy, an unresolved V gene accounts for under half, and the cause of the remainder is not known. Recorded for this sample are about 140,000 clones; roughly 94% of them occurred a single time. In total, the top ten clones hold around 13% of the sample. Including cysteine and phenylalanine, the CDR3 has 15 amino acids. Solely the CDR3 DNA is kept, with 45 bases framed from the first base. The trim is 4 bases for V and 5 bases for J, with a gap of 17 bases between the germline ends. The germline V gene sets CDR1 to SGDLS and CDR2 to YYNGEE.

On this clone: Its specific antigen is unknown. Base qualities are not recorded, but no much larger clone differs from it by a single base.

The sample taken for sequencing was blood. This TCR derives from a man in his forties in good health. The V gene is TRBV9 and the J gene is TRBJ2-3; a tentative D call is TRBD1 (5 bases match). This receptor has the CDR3 CASSPTNRGRDTQYF. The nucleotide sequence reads TGTGCCAGCAGCCCTACAAATAGGGGAAGAGATACGCAGTATTTT.